Here is one T cell receptor (beta chain) with its context. The sample is drawn from a study of blood T cell repertoires in COVID-19. At the level of the study: The United States, Italy and Spain were the sources of the acute and convalescent COVID-19 samples. Sources were T cells, B-cell-depleted T cells, or PBMCs; the material itself was cDNA or gDNA.

Original methodology: Reference gene primer amplification gave estimated nucleated cell counts. The data were produced by immunoSEQ multiplex PCR, yet TCRdb's version contains in-frame clones alone and is incomplete. That table furnishes V, J and clone size, whereas the DNA furnished D and trimming. Here the sample spans hundreds of thousands of clones, 75% to 90% being singletons. This receptor was taken from a woman aged 25 to 39 with active or convalescent COVID-19. The sequencing input was peripheral blood.

CDR3 coding DNA: TGTGCCAGCTCGCCTTCCGGGACAGTGTTTAACACCGGGGAGCTGTTTTTT. Translation: CASSPSGTVFNTGELFF. The J gene is TRBJ2-2, the V gene TRBV18; 7 bases map to TRBD1. The CDR3 length is 17 residues. The V segment lost 6 bases and the J segment 2 bases; nucleotides outside the gene matches: 12. Per the germline V gene, CDR1 is KGHSH and CDR2 is LQKENI.